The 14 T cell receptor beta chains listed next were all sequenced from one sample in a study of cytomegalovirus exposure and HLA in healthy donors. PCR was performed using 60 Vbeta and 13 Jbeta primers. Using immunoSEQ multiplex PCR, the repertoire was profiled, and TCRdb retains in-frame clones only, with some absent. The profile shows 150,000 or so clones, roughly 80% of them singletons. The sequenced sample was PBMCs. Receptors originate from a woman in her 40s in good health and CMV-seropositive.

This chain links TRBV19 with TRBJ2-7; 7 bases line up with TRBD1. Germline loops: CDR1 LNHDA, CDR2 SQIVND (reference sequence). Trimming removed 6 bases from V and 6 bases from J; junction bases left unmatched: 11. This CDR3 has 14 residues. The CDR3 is CASSRPGQRREQYF. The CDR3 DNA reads TGTGCCAGTAGCCGACCGGGACAGAGGCGCGAGCAGTACTTC.

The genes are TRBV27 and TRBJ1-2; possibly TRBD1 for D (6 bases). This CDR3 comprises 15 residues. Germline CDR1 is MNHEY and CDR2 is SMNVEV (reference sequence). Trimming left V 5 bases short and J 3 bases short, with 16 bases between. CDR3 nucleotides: TGTGCCAGCAGTCCTAGGGGGGGCACAGACTATGGCTACACCTTC. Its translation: CASSPRGGTDYGYTF.

CDR3 amino acids: CASSPTISYEQYF. The CDR3 nucleotides are TGTGCCAGCAGCCCAACTATATCCTACGAGCAGTACTTC. This chain links TRBV2 with TRBJ2-7; D call uncertain. The CDR3 is made up of 13 amino acids. The germline gives CDR1 SNHLY, CDR2 FYNNEI. Trimming removed 6 bases from V and 1 base from J, with 10 bases in between.

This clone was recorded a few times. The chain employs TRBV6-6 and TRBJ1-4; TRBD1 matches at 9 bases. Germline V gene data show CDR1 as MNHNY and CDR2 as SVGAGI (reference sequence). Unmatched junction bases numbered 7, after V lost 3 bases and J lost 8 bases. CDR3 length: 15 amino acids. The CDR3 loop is CASSYIGTGIEKLFF. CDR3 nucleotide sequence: TGTGCCAGCAGTTATATTGGGACAGGGATCGAAAAACTGTTTTTT.

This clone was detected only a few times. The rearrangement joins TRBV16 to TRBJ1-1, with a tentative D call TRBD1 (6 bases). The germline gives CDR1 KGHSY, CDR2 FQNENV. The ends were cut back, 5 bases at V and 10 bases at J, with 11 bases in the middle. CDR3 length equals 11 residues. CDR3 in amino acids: CASSYRDGAFF. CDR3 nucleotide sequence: TGTGCCAGCAGCTACAGGGATGGAGCTTTCTTT.

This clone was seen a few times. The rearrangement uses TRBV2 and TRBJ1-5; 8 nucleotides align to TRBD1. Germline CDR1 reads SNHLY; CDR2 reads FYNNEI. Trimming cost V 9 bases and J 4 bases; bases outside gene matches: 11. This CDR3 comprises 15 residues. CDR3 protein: CASAAGGQQNQPQHF. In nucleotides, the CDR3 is TGTGCCAGTGCGGCAGGGGGCCAACAGAATCAGCCCCAGCATTTT.

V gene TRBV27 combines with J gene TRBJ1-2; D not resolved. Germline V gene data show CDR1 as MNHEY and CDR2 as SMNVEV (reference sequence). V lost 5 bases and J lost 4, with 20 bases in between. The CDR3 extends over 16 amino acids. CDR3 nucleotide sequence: TGTGCCAGCAGTCCCCTCGGGAGGGCGATCTCCTATGGCTACACCTTC. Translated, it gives CASSPLGRAISYGYTF.

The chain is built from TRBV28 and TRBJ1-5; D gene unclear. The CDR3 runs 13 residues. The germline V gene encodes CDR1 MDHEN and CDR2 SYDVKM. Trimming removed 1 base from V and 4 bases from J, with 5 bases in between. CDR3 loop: CASSLFLNQPQHF. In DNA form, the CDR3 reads TGTGCCAGCAGTTTATTCCTAAATCAGCCCCAGCATTTT.

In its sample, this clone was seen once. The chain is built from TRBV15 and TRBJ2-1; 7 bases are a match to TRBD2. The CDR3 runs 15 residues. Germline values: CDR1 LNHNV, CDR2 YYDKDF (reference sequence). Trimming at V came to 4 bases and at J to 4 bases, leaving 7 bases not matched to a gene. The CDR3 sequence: CATSNWAGEYNEQFF. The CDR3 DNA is TGTGCCACCAGCAACTGGGCGGGAGAGTACAATGAGCAGTTCTTC.

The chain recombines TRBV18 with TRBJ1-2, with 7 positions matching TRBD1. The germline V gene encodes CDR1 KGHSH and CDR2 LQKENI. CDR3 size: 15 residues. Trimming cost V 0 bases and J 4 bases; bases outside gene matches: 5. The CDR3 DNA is TGTGCCAGCTCACCACCCGTCGGGACAGTCTATGGCTACACCTTC. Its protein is CASSPPVGTVYGYTF.

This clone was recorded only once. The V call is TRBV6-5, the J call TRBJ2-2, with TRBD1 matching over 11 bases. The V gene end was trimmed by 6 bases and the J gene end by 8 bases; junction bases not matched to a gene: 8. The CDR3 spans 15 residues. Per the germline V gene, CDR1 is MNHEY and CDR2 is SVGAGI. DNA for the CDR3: TGTGCCAGCAGACCTCCCGGACAGGGGGCAGGGGAGCTGTTTTTT. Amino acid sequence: CASRPPGQGAGELFF.

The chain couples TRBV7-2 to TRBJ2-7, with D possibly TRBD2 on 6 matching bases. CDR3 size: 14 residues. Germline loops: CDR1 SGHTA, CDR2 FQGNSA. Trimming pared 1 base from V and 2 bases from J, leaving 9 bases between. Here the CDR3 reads CASSLVEGPYEQYF. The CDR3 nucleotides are TGTGCCAGCAGCTTAGTGGAGGGTCCCTACGAGCAGTACTTC.

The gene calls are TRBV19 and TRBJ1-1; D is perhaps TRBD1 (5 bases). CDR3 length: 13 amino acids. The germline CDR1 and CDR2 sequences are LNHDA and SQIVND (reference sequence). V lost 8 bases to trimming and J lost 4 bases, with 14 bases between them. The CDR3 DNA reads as TGTGCCAGTTTTGGACGGGGGGGCACTGAAGCTTTCTTT. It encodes CASFGRGGTEAFF.

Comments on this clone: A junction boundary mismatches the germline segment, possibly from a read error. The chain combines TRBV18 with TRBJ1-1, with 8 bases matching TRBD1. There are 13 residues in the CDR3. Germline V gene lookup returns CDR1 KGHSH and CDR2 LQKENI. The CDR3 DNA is TGTGCCAGCTCACCAGCCGGGACAGGTAATTCACAATTT. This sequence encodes CASSPAGTGNSQF.